The rows below give T cell receptor beta chains drawn from one sample of a study of blood T cell repertoires in COVID-19. The repertoire was sequenced with immunoSEQ multiplex PCR; TCRdb's copy has only in-frame clones and lacks some. The sample includes 50,000 to 75,000 clones, roughly 89% seen only once; the top ten take around 9%. The specimen sequenced was peripheral blood. All receptors derive from a human donor in a cohort sampled during active COVID-19. CDR3s include the opening cysteine and the closing phenylalanine or tryptophan. D genes are given only for firm matches. The size of a clone is reported for some rows only, either as once, few or many, or as a class for expanded clones.

>16|once|TRBJ1-4|TRBV4-3|-
TGCGCCAGCAGCCAAGATCTTACCGGGTACGATGAAAAACTGTTTTTT
CASSQDLTGYDEKLFF
>17|-|TRBJ2-7|TRBV30|TRBD2
TGTGCCTGGATCATCAAACACCGACTAGCGGGAGGGTACGAGCAGTACTTC
CAWIIKHRLAGGYEQYF
>14|-|TRBJ2-7|TRBV5-4|-
TGTGCCAGCAGCCACGATCCATTAGCCTACGAGCAGTACTTC
CASSHDPLAYEQYF
>16|few|TRBJ2-2|TRBV15|-
TGTGCCACCAGCAGAGATCCAGGGGATTCGGGCGGGGAGCTGTTTTTT
CATSRDPGDSGGELFF
>14|-|TRBJ1-1|TRBV6-5|-
TGTGCCAGCAGTTACGGTTACAAGAACACTGAAGCTTTCTTT
CASSYGYKNTEAFF
>15|-|TRBJ1-4|TRBV18|TRBD1
TGTGCCAGCTCACCGGACAGGGTTTTTAGTGAAAAACTGTTTTTT
CASSPDRVFSEKLFF
>18|few|TRBJ1-2|TRBV13|-
TGTGCCAGCAGCCCCGGACTGTGGGGGCAGGGCGAGGGCTATGGCTACACCTTC
CASSPGLWGQGEGYGYTF
>16|-|TRBJ2-5|TRBV5-5|TRBD2
TGTGCCAGCAGCTTGGGGGGACTAGCGGATCAAGAGACCCAGTACTTC
CASSLGGLADQETQYF
>14|-|TRBJ1-5|TRBV30|-
TGTGCCTGGAGTGTGCGGGGAGGGTATCAGCCCCAGCATTTT
CAWSVRGGYQPQHF
>15|-|TRBJ1-1|TRBV3-1/TRBV3-2|-
TGTGCCAGCAGCCCCAATCCGAGCATGAACACTGAAGCTTTCTTT
CASSPNPSMNTEAFF
>13|-|TRBJ2-3|TRBV6-1|-
TGTGCCAGCAGTGACGGTTTTACAGATACGCAGTATTTT
CASSDGFTDTQYF
>13|-|TRBJ2-1|TRBV12-5|-
TGTGCTAGTGGTTTGGCTTTTTACAATGAGCAGTTCTTC
CASGLAFYNEQFF
>15|-|TRBJ1-1|TRBV19|-
TGTGCCAGTAAGGAGACCCATAGGCTGAACACTGAAGCTTTCTTT
CASKETHRLNTEAFF
>17|-|TRBJ2-5|TRBV28|TRBD2
TGTGCCAGCAGTTTAGGGGTAGCGGGAGGAGAAGCAGAGACCCAGTACTTC
CASSLGVAGGEAETQYF
>15|-|TRBJ2-3|TRBV19|-
TGTGCCAGTAGTAGTATTCTCTCAGGACTGCCCCCAACGGATTTT
CASSSILSGLPPTDF
>15|-|TRBJ2-1|TRBV5-4|TRBD2
TGTGCCAGCAGCCCTACTAGCGGGGTCCACAATGGGCAGTTCTTC
CASSPTSGVHNGQFF
>16|-|TRBJ2-1|TRBV28|TRBD2
TGTGCCAGCAGTCCCGGGACTAGCGGGGGCTACAATGAGCAGTTCTTC
CASSPGTSGGYNEQFF
>15|few|TRBJ2-1|TRBV28|TRBD1
TGTGCCAGCAGTTTAGCCGGGACAGGGGACAATGAGCAGTTCTTC
CASSLAGTGDNEQFF
>17|-|TRBJ2-7|TRBV3-1/TRBV3-2|TRBD2
TGTGCCAGCAGCCAAGATCGCCAGGGCGGGAGGTTCTACGAGCAGTACTTC
CASSQDRQGGRFYEQYF
>17|-|TRBJ2-1|TRBV7-9|TRBD2
TGTGCCAGCAGCTTAACGATAAGCGGGAGCTCCTACAATGAGCAGTTCTTC
CASSLTISGSSYNEQFF
>17|-|TRBJ2-1|TRBV7-9|-
TGTGCCAGCAGCTTAGACGGCGGGGCGATTTCCTACAATGAGCAGTTCTTC
CASSLDGGAISYNEQFF
>12|-|TRBJ2-7|TRBV11-2|-
TGTGCCAGCAGCTTCGGAGCCTACGAGCAGTACTTC
CASSFGAYEQYF
>14|-|TRBJ2-7|TRBV6-5|-
TGTGCCAGCAGTCCACAGGGCCGTACCCTCGAGCAGTACTTC
CASSPQGRTLEQYF
>15|-|TRBJ2-7|TRBV14|-
TGTGCCAGCAGCCATCGCCGGAGCCCCCGGGGTGAGCAGTACTTC
CASSHRRSPRGEQYF
>15|-|TRBJ1-1|TRBV7-2|-
TGTGCCAGCAGCCCTAGCGCAGGGTTGGGGACTGAAGCTTTCTTT
CASSPSAGLGTEAFF
>15|-|TRBJ1-1|TRBV5-4|-
TGTGCCAGCAGCAGCCAGACCCCGGGGAACACTGAAGCTTTCTTT
CASSSQTPGNTEAFF
>14|-|TRBJ1-2|TRBV6-5|-
TGTGCCAGCAGTCCGACAGAGACTAACTATGGCTACACCTTC
CASSPTETNYGYTF
>15|-|TRBJ1-2|TRBV7-6|-
TGTGCCAGCAGCTTAGCTGCAGGGCCAAGGTATGGCTACACCTTC
CASSLAAGPRYGYTF
>15|-|TRBJ1-4|TRBV5-1|TRBD1
TGCGCCAGCAGCTCACAGGGGGCCGCTAATGAAAAACTGTTTTTT
CASSSQGAANEKLFF
>14|-|TRBJ2-2|TRBV9|TRBD2
TGTGCCAGCAGCGTTGCGGGAGGGTCCGGGGAGCTGTTTTTT
CASSVAGGSGELFF
>16|-|TRBJ2-2|TRBV30|TRBD2
TGTGCCTGGAAGGCCCCGGGACTAGCGGGAGCCGGGGAGCTGTTTTTT
CAWKAPGLAGAGELFF
>14|-|TRBJ1-1|TRBV15|-
TGTGCCACCGCCCCGGAGCGGGTTGGCACTGAAGCTTTCTTT
CATAPERVGTEAFF
>14|once|TRBJ1-1|TRBV14|-
TGTGCCAGCAGCCAAGCCTTCGTCGGTGAGGCCGCTTTCTTT
CASSQAFVGEAAFF
>16|-|TRBJ2-7|TRBV7-9|TRBD1
TGTGCCAGCAGCGCACGACAGGGGGCCTCCTCCTACGAGCAGTACTTC
CASSARQGASSYEQYF
>13|-|TRBJ2-3|TRBV6-5|-
TGTGCCAGCAGGGAGATGGGGCCAGATACGCAGTATTTT
CASREMGPDTQYF
>15|-|TRBJ2-2|TRBV7-9|-
TGTGCCAGCAGCTTAGACATACCGCCCACCGGGGAGCTGTTTTTT
CASSLDIPPTGELFF
>15|-|TRBJ2-7|TRBV18|-
TGTGCCAGCTCACCACCTAGCGCCAACGCCTACGAGCAGTACTTC
CASSPPSANAYEQYF
>16|-|TRBJ1-3|TRBV3-1/TRBV3-2|-
TGTGCCAGCAGCCTTTCAACCCTGAGCTCTGGAAACACCATATATTTT
CASSLSTLSSGNTIYF
>18|once|TRBJ2-3|TRBV11-2|TRBD2
TGTGCCAGCAGCTTACGAACTAGCGGGGGGTCTGATACAGATACGCAGTATTTT
CASSLRTSGGSDTDTQYF
>15|-|TRBJ2-7|TRBV6-1|TRBD2
TGTGCCAGCAGTGAAGCTAGCGGGGGTGTTTACGAGCAGTACTTC
CASSEASGGVYEQYF
>14|-|TRBJ1-5|TRBV30|-
TGTGCCTGGAGTCGGGGGTTCCCGGAACAGCCCCAGCATTTT
CAWSRGFPEQPQHF
>16|-|TRBJ1-1|TRBV6-6|-
TGTGCCAGCAGTCTAAGGGGGGGGTCACGGGACACTGAAGCTTTCTTT
CASSLRGGSRDTEAFF
>15|-|TRBJ1-1|TRBV6-2/TRBV6-3|TRBD1
TGTGCCAGCAGTTACTTGGACAGGGTGGGGACTGAAGCTTTCTTT
CASSYLDRVGTEAFF
>14|-|TRBJ2-2|TRBV18|-
TGTGCCAGCTCAGCAGGGTTGAACACCGGGGAGCTGTTTTTT
CASSAGLNTGELFF
>15|-|TRBJ2-2|TRBV7-3|TRBD2
TGTGCCAGCGCCCGGGCGGGAGGGAACACCGGGGAGCTGTTTTTT
CASARAGGNTGELFF
>17|once|TRBJ2-1|TRBV12-2|-
TGTGCAAGTCGCTTAGGACTAGCGGGGGCCCCATACAATGAGCAGTTCTTC
CASRLGLAGAPYNEQFF
>15|once|TRBJ2-7|TRBV11-2|-
TGTGCCAGCAGCTACCAGGTCGGTTTCCGATACGAGCAGTACTTC
CASSYQVGFRYEQYF
>16|-|TRBJ1-2|TRBV5-4|TRBD1
TGTGCCAGCAGCTCCGGGACAGCCGATTTTAACTATGGCTACACCTTC
CASSSGTADFNYGYTF
>15|once|TRBJ1-3|TRBV6-6|-
TGTGCCAGCAGTTACGGTCGGGGTTCTGGAAACACCATATATTTT
CASSYGRGSGNTIYF
>18|-|TRBJ2-1|TRBV9|TRBD2
TGTGCCAGCAGCGCCGGGACTAGCGGGAGTAGATCCTACAATGAGCAGTTCTTC
CASSAGTSGSRSYNEQFF
>12|-|TRBJ1-5|TRBV28|-
TGTTCTGGTCGGGGGGCCCGGCAGCCCCAGCATTTT
CSGRGARQPQHF
>11|-|TRBJ2-5|TRBV5-1|-
TGCGCCAGCAGCTTCGGAGAGACCCAGTACTTC
CASSFGETQYF
>12|-|TRBJ2-5|TRBV10-3|-
TGTGCCATCAAGGGAGTAGAAGAGACCCAGTACTTC
CAIKGVEETQYF
>13|-|TRBJ2-5|TRBV20-1|-
TGCAGTGCTAGTATCACTAGGTTAGAGACCCAGTACTTC
CSASITRLETQYF
>14|-|TRBJ2-1|TRBV7-3|TRBD2
TGTGCCAGCGGTCTAGCGGGGGGGCCCCATGAGCAGTTCTTC
CASGLAGGPHEQFF
>14|-|TRBJ2-5|TRBV4-1|-
TGCGCCAGCAGCCAAGATTACTCCCAAGAGACCCAGTACTTC
CASSQDYSQETQYF
>14|-|TRBJ2-1|TRBV6-4|-
TGTGCCAGCAGTGACTGGGCGGGGTCCAATGAGCAGTTCTTC
CASSDWAGSNEQFF
>15|few|TRBJ1-5|TRBV7-2|-
TGTGCCAGCAGCTTAATGGCGGGCGGCAATCAGCCCCAGCATTTT
CASSLMAGGNQPQHF
>13|-|TRBJ2-2|TRBV12-3/TRBV12-4|-
TGTGCCAGCTTAGCTGACAACACCGGGGAGCTGTTTTTT
CASLADNTGELFF